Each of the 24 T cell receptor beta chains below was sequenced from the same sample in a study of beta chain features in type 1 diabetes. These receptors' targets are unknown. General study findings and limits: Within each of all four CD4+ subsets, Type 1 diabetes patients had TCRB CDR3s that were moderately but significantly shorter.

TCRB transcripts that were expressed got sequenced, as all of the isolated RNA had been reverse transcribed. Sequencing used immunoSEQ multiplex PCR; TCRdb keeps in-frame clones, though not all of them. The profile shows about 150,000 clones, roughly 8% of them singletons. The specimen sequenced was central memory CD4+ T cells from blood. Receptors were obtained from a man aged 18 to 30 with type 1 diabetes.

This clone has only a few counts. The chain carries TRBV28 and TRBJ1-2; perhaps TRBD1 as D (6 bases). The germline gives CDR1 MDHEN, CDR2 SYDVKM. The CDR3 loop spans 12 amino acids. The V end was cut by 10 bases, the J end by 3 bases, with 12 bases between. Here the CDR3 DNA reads TGTGCCACTAGTACAGGGTACTATGGCTACACCTTC. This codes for CATSTGYYGYTF.

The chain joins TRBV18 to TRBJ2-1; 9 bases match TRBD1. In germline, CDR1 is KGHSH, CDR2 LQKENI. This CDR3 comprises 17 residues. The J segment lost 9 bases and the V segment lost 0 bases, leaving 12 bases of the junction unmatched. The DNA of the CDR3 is TGTGCCAGCTCACCACCGGGAGGGACAGGGAAGGAACGTGAGCAGTTCTTC. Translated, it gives CASSPPGGTGKEREQFF.

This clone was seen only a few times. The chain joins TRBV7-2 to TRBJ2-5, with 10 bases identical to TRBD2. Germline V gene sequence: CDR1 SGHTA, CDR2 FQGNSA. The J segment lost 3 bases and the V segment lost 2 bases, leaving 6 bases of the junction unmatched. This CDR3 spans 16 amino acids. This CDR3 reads CASSLQPSGGEETQYF. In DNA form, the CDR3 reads TGTGCCAGCAGCTTACAACCTAGCGGGGGCGAAGAGACCCAGTACTTC.

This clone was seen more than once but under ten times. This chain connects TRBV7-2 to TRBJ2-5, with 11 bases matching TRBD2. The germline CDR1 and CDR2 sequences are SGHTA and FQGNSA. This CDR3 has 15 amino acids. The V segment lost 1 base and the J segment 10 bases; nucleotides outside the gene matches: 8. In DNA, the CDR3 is TGTGCCAGCAGCTTAGGGGTTAGCGGGGGGGTTTACCAGTACTTC. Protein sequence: CASSLGVSGGVYQYF. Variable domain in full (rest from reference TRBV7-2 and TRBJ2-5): GAGVSQSPSNKVTEKGKDVELRCDPISGHTALYWYRQSLGQGLEFLIYFQGNSAPDKSGLPSDRFSAERTGGSVSTLTIQRTQQEDSAVYLCASSLGVSGGVYQYFGPGTRLLVL.

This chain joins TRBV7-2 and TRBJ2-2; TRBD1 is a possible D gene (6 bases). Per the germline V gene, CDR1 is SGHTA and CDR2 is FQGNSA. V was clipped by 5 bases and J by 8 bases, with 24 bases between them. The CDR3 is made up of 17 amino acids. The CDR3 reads CASSTRTALTLGGELFF. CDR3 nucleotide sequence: TGTGCCAGCAGCACTCGGACAGCCCTGACGCTTGGGGGGGAGCTGTTTTTT.

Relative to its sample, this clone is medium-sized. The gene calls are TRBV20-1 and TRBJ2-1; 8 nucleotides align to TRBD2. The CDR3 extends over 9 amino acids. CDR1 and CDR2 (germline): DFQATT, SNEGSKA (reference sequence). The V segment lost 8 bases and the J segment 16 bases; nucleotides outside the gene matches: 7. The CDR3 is CSSGTRGFF. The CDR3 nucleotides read TGCAGTTCCGGGACTAGAGGATTCTTC.

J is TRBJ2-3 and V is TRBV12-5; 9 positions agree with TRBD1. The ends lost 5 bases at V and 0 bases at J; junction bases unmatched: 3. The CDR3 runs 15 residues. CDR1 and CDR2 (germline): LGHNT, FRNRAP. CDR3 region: CASGRGTGSTDTQYF. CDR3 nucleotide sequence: TGTGCTAGTGGTCGCGGGACAGGGAGCACAGATACGCAGTATTTT.

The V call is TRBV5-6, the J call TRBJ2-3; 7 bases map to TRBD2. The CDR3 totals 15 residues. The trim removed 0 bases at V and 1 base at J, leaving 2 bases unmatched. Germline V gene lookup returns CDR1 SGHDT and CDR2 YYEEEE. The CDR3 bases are TGTGCCAGCAGCTTGGACCGGGGGGGCACAGATACGCAGTATTTT. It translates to CASSLDRGGTDTQYF.

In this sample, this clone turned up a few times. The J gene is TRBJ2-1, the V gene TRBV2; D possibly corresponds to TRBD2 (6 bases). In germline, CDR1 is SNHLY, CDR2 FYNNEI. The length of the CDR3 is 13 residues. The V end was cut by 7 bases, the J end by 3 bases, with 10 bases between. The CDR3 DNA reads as TGTGCCAGCATTAGCGGTGTCTACAATGAGCAGTTCTTC. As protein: CASISGVYNEQFF.

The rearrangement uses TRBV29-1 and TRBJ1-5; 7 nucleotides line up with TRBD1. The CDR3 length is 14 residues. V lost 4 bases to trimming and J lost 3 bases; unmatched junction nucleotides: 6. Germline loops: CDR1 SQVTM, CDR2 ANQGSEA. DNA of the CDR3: TGCAGCGTTGGCGGGACAGACCACAATCAGCCCCAGCATTTT. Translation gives CSVGGTDHNQPQHF.

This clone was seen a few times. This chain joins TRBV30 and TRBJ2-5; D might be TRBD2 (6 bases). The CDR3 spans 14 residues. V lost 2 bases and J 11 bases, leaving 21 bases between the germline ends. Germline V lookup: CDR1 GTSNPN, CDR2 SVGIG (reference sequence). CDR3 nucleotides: TGTGCCTGGAGTAAAGGGAATGGTCCCGCGGGGCAGTACTTC. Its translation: CAWSKGNGPAGQYF.

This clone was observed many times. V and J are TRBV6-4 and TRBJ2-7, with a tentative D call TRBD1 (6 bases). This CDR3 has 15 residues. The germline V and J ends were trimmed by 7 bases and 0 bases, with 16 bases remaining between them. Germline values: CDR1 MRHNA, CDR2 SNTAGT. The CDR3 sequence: CASNRDKVDSYEQYF. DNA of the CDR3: TGTGCCAGCAATAGGGACAAGGTGGACTCCTACGAGCAGTACTTC.

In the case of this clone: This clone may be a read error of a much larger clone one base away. The CDR3 DNA sequence: TGTGCCAGCAGCTTAACAGGGGGCGGAAACACCATATATTTT. It specifies CASSLTGGGNTIYF. The genes are TRBV11-2 and TRBJ1-3, with 9 positions matching TRBD1. The CDR3 covers 14 residues. The V and J ends lost 2 bases and 4 bases, in that order; junction bases with no gene match: 0. Germline loops: CDR1 SGHAT, CDR2 FQNNGV.

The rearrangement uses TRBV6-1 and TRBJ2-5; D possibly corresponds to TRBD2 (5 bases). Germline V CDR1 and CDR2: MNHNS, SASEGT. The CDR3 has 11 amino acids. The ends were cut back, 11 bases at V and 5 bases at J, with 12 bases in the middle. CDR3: CAGEGGETQYF. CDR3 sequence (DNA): TGTGCCGGCGAGGGCGGGGAGACCCAGTACTTC.

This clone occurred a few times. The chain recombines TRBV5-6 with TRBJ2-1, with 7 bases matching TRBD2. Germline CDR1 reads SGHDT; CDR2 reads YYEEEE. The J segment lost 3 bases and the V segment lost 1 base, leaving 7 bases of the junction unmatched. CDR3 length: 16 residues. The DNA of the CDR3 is TGTGCCAGCAGCTTGAAGGCGGGAGCAAACTACAATGAGCAGTTCTTC. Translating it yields CASSLKAGANYNEQFF.

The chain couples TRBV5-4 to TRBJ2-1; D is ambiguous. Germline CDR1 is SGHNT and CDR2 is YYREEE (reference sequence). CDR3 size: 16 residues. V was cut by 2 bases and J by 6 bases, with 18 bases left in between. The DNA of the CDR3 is TGTGCCAGCAGCTTATTGAAATTGACATCATTCAATGAGCAGTTCTTC. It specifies CASSLLKLTSFNEQFF.

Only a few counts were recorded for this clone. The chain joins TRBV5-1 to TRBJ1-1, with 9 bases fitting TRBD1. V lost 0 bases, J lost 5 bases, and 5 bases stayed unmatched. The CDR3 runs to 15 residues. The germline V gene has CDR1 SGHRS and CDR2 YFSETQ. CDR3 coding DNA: TGCGCCAGCAGCTTGGACACAGGGGGCAAGACTGAAGCTTTCTTT. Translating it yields CASSLDTGGKTEAFF.

The CDR3 DNA is TGTGCCACCAGCAGTGAACCCGGACAGGGTTATGGCTACACCTTC. Encoded protein: CATSSEPGQGYGYTF. The genes are TRBV15 and TRBJ1-2; 8 bases are shared with TRBD1. This CDR3 is 15 amino acids long. Trimming removed 3 bases from V and 5 bases from J; junction bases left unmatched: 8. CDR1 LNHNV and CDR2 YYDKDF come from the germline V gene (reference sequence). Based on the CDR3 plus reference TRBV15 and TRBJ1-2, the full variable domain is DAMVIQNPRYQVTQFGKPVTLSCSQTLNHNVMYWYQQKSSQAPKLLFHYYDKDFNNEADTPDNFQSRRPNTSFCFLDIRSPGLGDTAMYLCATSSEPGQGYGYTFGSGTRLTVV.

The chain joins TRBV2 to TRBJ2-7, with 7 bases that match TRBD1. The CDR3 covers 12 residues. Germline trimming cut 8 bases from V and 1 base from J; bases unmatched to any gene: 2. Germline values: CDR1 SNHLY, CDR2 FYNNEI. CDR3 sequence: CASRDRSYEQYF. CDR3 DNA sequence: TGTGCCAGCCGGGACAGATCCTACGAGCAGTACTTC.

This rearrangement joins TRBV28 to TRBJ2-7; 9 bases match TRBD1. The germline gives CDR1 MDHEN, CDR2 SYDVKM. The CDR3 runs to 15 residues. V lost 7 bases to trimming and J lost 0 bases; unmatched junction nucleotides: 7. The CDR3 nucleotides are TGTGCCAGCATATCAGGGACAGGGAGCTCCTACGAGCAGTACTTC. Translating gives CASISGTGSSYEQYF.

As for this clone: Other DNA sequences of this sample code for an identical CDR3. The CDR3 region is CASSSQGSGYTF. The CDR3 coding sequence is TGCGCCAGCAGCTCCCAGGGGAGTGGCTACACCTTC. The chain couples TRBV5-1 to TRBJ1-2; D might be TRBD1 (6 bases). The CDR3 has 12 residues. The germline V gene has CDR1 SGHRS and CDR2 YFSETQ. V was cut by 3 bases and J by 7 bases, with 10 bases left in between.

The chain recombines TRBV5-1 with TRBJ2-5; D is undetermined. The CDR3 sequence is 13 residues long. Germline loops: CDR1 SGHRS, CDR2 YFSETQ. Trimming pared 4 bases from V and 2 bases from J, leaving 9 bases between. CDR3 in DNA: TGCGCCAGCAGCGCAACACCTCAAGAGACCCAGTACTTC. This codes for CASSATPQETQYF.

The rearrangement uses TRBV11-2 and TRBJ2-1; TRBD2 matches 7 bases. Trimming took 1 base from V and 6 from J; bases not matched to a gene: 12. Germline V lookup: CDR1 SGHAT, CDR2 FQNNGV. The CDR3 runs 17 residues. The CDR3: CASSLVRLADKGNEQFF. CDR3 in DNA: TGTGCCAGCAGCTTAGTGAGGCTAGCGGATAAGGGCAATGAGCAGTTCTTC. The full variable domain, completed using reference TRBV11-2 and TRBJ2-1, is EAGVAQSPRYKIIEKRQSVAFWCNPISGHATLYWYQQILGQGPKLLIQFQNNGVVDDSQLPKDRFSAERLKGVDSTLKIQPAKLEDSAVYLCASSLVRLADKGNEQFFGPGTRLTVL.

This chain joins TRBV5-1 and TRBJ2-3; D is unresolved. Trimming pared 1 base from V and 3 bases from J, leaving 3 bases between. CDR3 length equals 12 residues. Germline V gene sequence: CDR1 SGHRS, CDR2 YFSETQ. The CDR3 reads CASSLQTDTQYF. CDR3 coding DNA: TGCGCCAGCAGCTTGCAAACAGATACGCAGTATTTT.